Listed below are T cell receptor beta chains from one sample, sequenced in a study of blood T cell repertoires in COVID-19. Method: immunoSEQ multiplex PCR; TCRdb's copy keeps in-frame clones and lacks some. Here the sample spans tens of thousands of clones, roughly 88% being singletons. Sequencing input: peripheral blood. Every receptor here comes from an elderly man with active or convalescent COVID-19. Both conserved end residues are part of each CDR3. The D gene is left open where the match is weak. Part of the rows lack a size; the others show once, few, many or a class for expanded clones.

size: NA; length: 17; D: NA; J: TRBJ2-1; V: TRBV18; CDR3: CASSPEIRGGAWNEQFF; DNA: TGTGCCAGCTCACCCGAGATCCGCGGGGGCGCTTGGAATGAGCAGTTCTTC
size: NA; length: 12; D: NA; J: TRBJ1-4; V: TRBV7-9; CDR3: CASSLFGEKLFF; DNA: TGTGCCAGCAGCTTATTCGGGGAAAAACTGTTTTTT
size: NA; length: 18; D: TRBD1; J: TRBJ2-5; V: TRBV19; CDR3: CASSIGSIGTGGLSAQYF; DNA: TGTGCCAGTAGTATCGGGAGTATAGGGACAGGCGGCCTGAGTGCCCAGTACTTC
size: NA; length: 14; D: NA; J: TRBJ2-3; V: TRBV7-8; CDR3: CASSFGGSTDTQYF; DNA: TGTGCCAGCAGCTTCGGGGGTAGCACAGATACGCAGTATTTT
size: NA; length: 14; D: NA; J: TRBJ2-1; V: TRBV19; CDR3: CASSPGLSYNEQFF; DNA: TGTGCCAGTAGCCCAGGGCTATCCTACAATGAGCAGTTCTTC
size: NA; length: 15; D: NA; J: TRBJ2-3; V: TRBV18; CDR3: CASSLGQTATDTQYF; DNA: TGTGCCAGCTCACTTGGACAGACCGCCACAGATACGCAGTATTTT
size: NA; length: 18; D: NA; J: TRBJ1-3; V: TRBV10-3; CDR3: CAISESGTPEFSGNTIYF; DNA: TGTGCCATCAGTGAGTCAGGGACACCCGAATTCTCTGGAAACACCATATATTTT
size: NA; length: 16; D: TRBD1; J: TRBJ2-7; V: TRBV27; CDR3: CASSLSGQGVPYEQYF; DNA: TGTGCCAGCAGTTTATCGGGACAGGGGGTTCCCTACGAGCAGTACTTC
size: once; length: 16; D: TRBD2; J: TRBJ2-2; V: TRBV7-6; CDR3: CASSSKRTSGVGELFF; DNA: TGTGCCAGCAGCTCGAAACGGACTAGCGGGGTCGGGGAGCTGTTTTTT
size: NA; length: 18; D: TRBD2; J: TRBJ2-1; V: TRBV3-1/TRBV3-2; CDR3: CASSPDLSGRDPYNEQFF; DNA: TGTGCCAGCAGCCCCGATTTGAGCGGGAGAGATCCCTACAATGAGCAGTTCTTC
size: NA; length: 14; D: NA; J: TRBJ1-2; V: TRBV19; CDR3: CASREVPNVYGYTF; DNA: TGTGCCAGTAGGGAGGTCCCGAACGTTTATGGCTACACCTTC
size: NA; length: 14; D: TRBD1; J: TRBJ1-1; V: TRBV5-1; CDR3: CASSLGTGATEAFF; DNA: TGCGCCAGCAGCTTGGGGACAGGAGCCACTGAAGCTTTCTTT
size: NA; length: 15; D: NA; J: TRBJ2-7; V: TRBV28; CDR3: CASSSPGKPPYEQYF; DNA: TGTGCCAGCAGTTCCCCCGGGAAACCACCCTACGAGCAGTACTTC
size: NA; length: 15; D: TRBD1; J: TRBJ1-4; V: TRBV18; CDR3: CASSQGADSGEKLFF; DNA: TGTGCCAGCTCACAGGGGGCGGACAGTGGCGAAAAACTGTTTTTT
size: NA; length: 15; D: NA; J: TRBJ2-5; V: TRBV7-9; CDR3: CASSSGDGRQETQYF; DNA: TGTGCCAGCAGCTCGGGGGACGGGAGACAAGAGACCCAGTACTTC
size: NA; length: 15; D: TRBD2; J: TRBJ2-7; V: TRBV5-1; CDR3: CASSTNSGGPYEQYF; DNA: TGCGCCAGCAGCACCAATTCGGGAGGGCCGTACGAGCAGTACTTC
size: NA; length: 13; D: NA; J: TRBJ1-2; V: TRBV20-1; CDR3: CSASARAEWGYTF; DNA: TGCAGTGCTAGTGCCAGGGCCGAATGGGGCTACACCTTC
size: NA; length: 15; D: NA; J: TRBJ2-7; V: TRBV7-2; CDR3: CATSLGRGTTYEQYF; DNA: TGTGCCACTTCCTTAGGGAGGGGGACGACCTACGAGCAGTACTTC
size: NA; length: 16; D: NA; J: TRBJ2-7; V: TRBV7-9; CDR3: CASSLIRQGLSYEQYF; DNA: TGTGCCAGCAGCTTAATTCGACAGGGACTTTCCTACGAGCAGTACTTC
size: NA; length: 16; D: TRBD2; J: TRBJ2-1; V: TRBV29-1; CDR3: CSVLRTSGSPYNEQFF; DNA: TGCAGCGTTCTAAGGACTAGCGGGAGCCCCTACAATGAGCAGTTCTTC
size: NA; length: 14; D: NA; J: TRBJ2-3; V: TRBV5-4; CDR3: CASSLAGGSNTQYF; DNA: TGTGCCAGCAGCTTGGCTGGGGGCTCCAATACGCAGTATTTT
size: NA; length: 12; D: NA; J: TRBJ2-3; V: TRBV6-6; CDR3: CASSYSGDTQYF; DNA: TGTGCCAGCAGTTACAGCGGGGATACGCAGTATTTT
size: NA; length: 11; D: NA; J: TRBJ2-7; V: TRBV6-4; CDR3: CASNPEGEQYF; DNA: TGTGCCAGCAACCCGGAGGGCGAGCAGTACTTC
size: NA; length: 16; D: TRBD1; J: TRBJ1-3; V: TRBV2; CDR3: CASSTGQIISGNTIYF; DNA: TGTGCCAGCAGTACGGGACAGATCATCTCTGGAAACACCATATATTTT
size: NA; length: 14; D: NA; J: TRBJ2-1; V: TRBV4-2; CDR3: CASSLDRRGNEQFF; DNA: TGTGCCAGCAGCCTGGACAGGAGGGGCAATGAGCAGTTCTTC